This T cell receptor beta chain was identified during a study of T-cell reconstitution after alpha-beta-depleted transplantation in children. The length of the CDR3 is 18 residues. From germline, CDR1 is MNHNS and CDR2 SASEGT. Losses at the gene ends were 5 bases for V and 0 bases for J; bases not matched to a gene: 11. Unique molecular identifiers were used to barcode this TCRbeta library. One entry per CDR3 protein results from TCRdb running MiXCR on the PCR reads. The table lists under 750,000 distinct CDR3 sequences, around 23% of them singletons. This material consisted of PBMCs, mostly from graft donor cells, taken 360 days after TCRalphabeta/CD19-depleted stem cell transplant. The chain recombines TRBV6-1 with TRBJ1-3; 9 bases fit TRBD1. This sequence was found in a boy under two years old who had a stem cell transplant for acute myeloid leukemia, so the T cells may come from the graft donor. Here the CDR3 reads CASSPRDRVIYSGNTIYF. The CDR3 DNA reads TGTGCCAGCAGTCCCCGGGACAGGGTGATATACTCTGGAAACACCATATATTTT.